Sequencing of this T cell receptor (beta chain) was carried out in a study of blood T cell repertoires in COVID-19. Study as a whole: The United States, Italy and Spain provided the acute and convalescent COVID-19 samples.

Looked up from germline, CDR1 is ENHRY and CDR2 is SYGVKD. The CDR3 has 14 residues. J was trimmed by 7 bases and V by 2 bases; bases with no gene match: 7. Residents of around 24 US areas, aged roughly 18 to 90 years, made up the participants. Researchers sorted participants into cohorts using their self-reported clinical history. All exposed participants met a person with COVID-19 within 2 weeks before entering the study. The method was immunoSEQ multiplex PCR; TCRdb's version includes in-frame clones alone and lacks a portion of them. Of fewer than 250,000 clones detected, 90% appear once; the ten largest clones hold roughly 15%.

Sequencing used PBMCs or T cells enriched from blood (not recorded which). The rearrangement links TRBV10-3 to TRBJ1-2; 7 nucleotides match TRBD1. The TCR comes from a man aged 25-45 years who had been exposed to COVID-19. In nucleotides, the CDR3 is TGTGCCATCAGTGAGACGGGACAGAGAGGTGGCTACACCTTC. Protein: CAISETGQRGGYTF.